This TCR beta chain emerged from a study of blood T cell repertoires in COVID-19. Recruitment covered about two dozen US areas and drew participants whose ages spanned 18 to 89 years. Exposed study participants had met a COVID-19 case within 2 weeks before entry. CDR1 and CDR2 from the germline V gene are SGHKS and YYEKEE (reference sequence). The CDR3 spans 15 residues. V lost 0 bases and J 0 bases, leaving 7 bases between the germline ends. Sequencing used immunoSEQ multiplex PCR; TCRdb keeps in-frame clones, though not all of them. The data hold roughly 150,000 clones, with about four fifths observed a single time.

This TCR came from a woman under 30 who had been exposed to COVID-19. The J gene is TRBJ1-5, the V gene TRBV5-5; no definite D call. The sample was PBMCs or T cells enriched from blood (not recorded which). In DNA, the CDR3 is TGTGCCAGCAGCTTGGTAGATAATAGCAATCAGCCCCAGCATTTT. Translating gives CASSLVDNSNQPQHF.